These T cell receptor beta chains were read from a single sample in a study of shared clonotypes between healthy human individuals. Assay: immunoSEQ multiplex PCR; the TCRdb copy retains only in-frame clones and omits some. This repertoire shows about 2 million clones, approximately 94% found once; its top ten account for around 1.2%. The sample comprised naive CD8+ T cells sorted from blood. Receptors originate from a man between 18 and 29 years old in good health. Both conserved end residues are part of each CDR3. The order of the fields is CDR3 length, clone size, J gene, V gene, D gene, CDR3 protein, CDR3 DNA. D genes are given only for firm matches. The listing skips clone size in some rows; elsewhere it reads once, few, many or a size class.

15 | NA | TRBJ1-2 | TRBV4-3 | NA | CASSQERGVNYGYTF | TGCGCCAGCAGCCAGGAAAGAGGGGTTAACTATGGCTACACCTTC
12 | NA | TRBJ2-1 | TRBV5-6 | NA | CASSEGDYEQFF | TGTGCCAGCAGCGAAGGAGACTATGAGCAGTTCTTC
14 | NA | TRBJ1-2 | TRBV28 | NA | CASSLESSGYGYTF | TGTGCCAGCAGTTTGGAGTCAAGCGGCTATGGCTACACCTTC
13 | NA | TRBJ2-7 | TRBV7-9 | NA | CASSPGTSYEQYF | TGTGCCAGCAGCCCCGGGACCAGCTACGAGCAGTACTTC
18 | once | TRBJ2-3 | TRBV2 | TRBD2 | CASSEWEMRGAFAGTQYF | TGTGCCAGCAGTGAATGGGAAATGCGGGGGGCTTTCGCAGGTACGCAGTATTTT
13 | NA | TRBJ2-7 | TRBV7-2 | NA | CASAVAVPYEQYF | TGTGCCAGCGCAGTGGCAGTTCCCTACGAGCAGTACTTC
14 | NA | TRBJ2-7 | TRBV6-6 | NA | CASSLNNWSYEQYF | TGTGCCAGCAGTTTGAATAATTGGAGCTACGAGCAGTACTTC
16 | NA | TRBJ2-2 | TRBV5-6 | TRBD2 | CASSPIGSGATGELFF | TGTGCCAGCAGCCCAATAGGGAGCGGGGCCACCGGGGAGCTGTTTTTT
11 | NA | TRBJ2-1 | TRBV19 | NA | CATADAPEQFF | TGTGCCACCGCGGACGCGCCGGAGCAGTTCTTC
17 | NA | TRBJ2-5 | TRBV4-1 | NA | CASSQEHPRGVQETQYF | TGCGCCAGCAGCCAAGAACACCCCCGCGGGGTCCAAGAGACCCAGTACTTC
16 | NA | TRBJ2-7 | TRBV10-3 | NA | CAISDLFDKSSYEQYF | TGTGCCATCAGTGACCTGTTTGACAAGAGCTCCTACGAGCAGTACTTC
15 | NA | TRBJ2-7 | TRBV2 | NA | CASSESSGDSYEQYF | TGTGCCAGCAGTGAATCTTCGGGGGACTCCTACGAGCAGTACTTC
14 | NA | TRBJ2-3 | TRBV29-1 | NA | CSVVASYLTDTQYF | TGCAGCGTTGTGGCTAGCTACCTCACAGATACGCAGTATTTT
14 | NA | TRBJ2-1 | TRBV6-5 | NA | CASSETLSYNEQFF | TGTGCCAGCAGCGAGACTCTTTCCTACAATGAGCAGTTCTTC
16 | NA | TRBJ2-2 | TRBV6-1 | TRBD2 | CASSEGLAGYTGELFF | TGTGCCAGCAGTGAAGGGCTAGCGGGATACACCGGGGAGCTGTTTTTT
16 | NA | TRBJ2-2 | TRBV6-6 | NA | CASSPSVFSNTGELFF | TGTGCCAGCAGCCCTTCTGTATTTTCTAACACCGGGGAGCTGTTTTTT
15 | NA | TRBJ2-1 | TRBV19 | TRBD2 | CASSIMWEGRNEQFF | TGTGCCAGTAGTATTATGTGGGAGGGCAGGAATGAGCAGTTCTTC
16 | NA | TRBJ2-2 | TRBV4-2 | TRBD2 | CASSQGVAGVSGELFF | TGTGCCAGCAGCCAAGGGGTAGCGGGGGTTTCCGGGGAGCTGTTTTTT
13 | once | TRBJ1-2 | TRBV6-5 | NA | CASSYSEGVYYTF | TGTGCCAGCAGTTACTCTGAGGGGGTCTACTACACCTTC
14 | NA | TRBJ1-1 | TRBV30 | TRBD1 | CAWSGDRGSTEAFF | TGTGCCTGGAGCGGGGACAGGGGTAGCACTGAAGCTTTCTTT